The rows below give T cell receptor beta chains drawn from one sample of a study of T cell repertoires in cytomegalovirus infection. These receptors have no identified antigens. A single record per CDR3 protein comes from TCRdb applying MiXCR to the reads. This sample yields some 900,000 distinct CDR3 sequences, of which approximately 30% are seen a single time; around 12% belongs to the top ten. The specimen was cultured CD8+ T cells from PBMCs, collected from culture after CMV antigen stimulation. These receptors came from a human donor in good health (CMV status not recorded). Some clones in this sample may be carry-over from other donors' samples. The CDR3 runs from the conserved cysteine through the conserved F or W. Fields, in order: clone size, D gene, J gene, V gene, CDR3 DNA, CDR3 protein. The D gene is left open where the match is weak. Expanded clones get a size class; other rows say once, few or many, or leave the size out.

size: -
D: -
J: TRBJ1-1
V: TRBV9
DNA: TGTGCCAGCAGCGTAGGACTGGGGTGGAACACTGAAGCTTTCTTT
CDR3: CASSVGLGWNTEAFF

size: -
D: TRBD2
J: TRBJ2-7
V: TRBV20-1
DNA: TGCAGTGCTTACAGAGCTCCTTTTGATAGCGGGGGATCCTATAGCCCCTACGAGCAGTACTTC
CDR3: CSAYRAPFDSGGSYSPYEQYF

size: once
D: TRBD1
J: TRBJ2-2
V: TRBV4-3
DNA: TGCGCCAGCACTGGACAGGGGGCCTCGGGGGAGCTGTTTTTT
CDR3: CASTGQGASGELFF

size: -
D: TRBD1
J: TRBJ2-3
V: TRBV7-9
DNA: TGTGCCAGCAGCTTTAACAGGGGCTACAGCACAGATACGCAGTATTTT
CDR3: CASSFNRGYSTDTQYF

size: -
D: TRBD1
J: TRBJ1-2
V: TRBV9
DNA: TGTGCCAGCAAAAGAGGACAGGGGAGGTATAGTACAGATGGCTACACCTTC
CDR3: CASKRGQGRYSTDGYTF

size: -
D: TRBD1
J: TRBJ1-1
V: TRBV6-6
DNA: TGTGCCATCGACCCATTGACAGGGGAGAACACTGAAGCTTTCTTT
CDR3: CAIDPLTGENTEAFF

size: few
D: -
J: TRBJ1-5
V: TRBV19
DNA: TGTGCCAGTAGTATCAGTTCAGGGGTCCAGGGCAATCAGCCCCAGCATTTT
CDR3: CASSISSGVQGNQPQHF

size: -
D: -
J: TRBJ2-6
V: TRBV7-9
DNA: TGTGCCAGCAGCTTACCGCAGGGGAAGACGGGGGCCAACGTCCTGACTTTC
CDR3: CASSLPQGKTGANVLTF

size: -
D: TRBD1
J: TRBJ1-1
V: TRBV14
DNA: TGTGCCAGCAGCCCCCTCGACAGGGTACATGGAGCTTTCTTT
CDR3: CASSPLDRVHGAFF

size: -
D: -
J: TRBJ1-5
V: TRBV6-1
DNA: TGTGCCAGCAGTGATGGCCCCTTCTTAGGGCCCCAGCATTTT
CDR3: CASSDGPFLGPQHF

size: many
D: -
J: TRBJ1-1
V: TRBV7-2
DNA: TGTGCCAGCAGCTTAGCGAACGGACTGTGGAACACTGAAGCTTTCTTT
CDR3: CASSLANGLWNTEAFF

size: -
D: -
J: TRBJ1-1
V: TRBV10-3
DNA: TGTGCCATCACTGACGATCAGGGGCACACTGAAGCTTTCTTT
CDR3: CAITDDQGHTEAFF

size: few
D: TRBD1
J: TRBJ1-2
V: TRBV2
DNA: TGTGCCAGCAGTGATGGGACAGGGGGAGGCGGCTACACCTTC
CDR3: CASSDGTGGGGYTF

size: few
D: -
J: TRBJ2-7
V: TRBV7-8
DNA: TGTGCCAGCAGCTTAGAAAGCGGTTCCTACGAGCAGTACTTC
CDR3: CASSLESGSYEQYF

size: few
D: -
J: TRBJ1-1
V: TRBV6-1
DNA: TGTGCCAGCAGTGAAGCGAACCGAATGAACACTGAAGCTTTCTTT
CDR3: CASSEANRMNTEAFF

size: many
D: TRBD2
J: TRBJ2-3
V: TRBV6-6
DNA: TGTGCCAGCAGTTACTCCGGGACTAGCGGGGCTAGCACAGATACGCAGTATTTT
CDR3: CASSYSGTSGASTDTQYF

size: few
D: -
J: TRBJ1-5
V: TRBV12-5
DNA: TGTGCTAGTGGTTTGGGAACCTCCGACAGCCTCAGCAATCAGCCCCAGCATTTT
CDR3: CASGLGTSDSLSNQPQHF

size: many
D: -
J: TRBJ1-4
V: TRBV7-6
DNA: TGTGCCAGCAGCTTAGGGGAACAGCTTATATCAACTAATGAAAAACTGTTTTTT
CDR3: CASSLGEQLISTNEKLFF

size: many
D: -
J: TRBJ1-2
V: TRBV7-8
DNA: TGTGCCAGCAGCTTAGTACGGGACCAATACTATGGCTACACCTTC
CDR3: CASSLVRDQYYGYTF

size: -
D: -
J: TRBJ2-2
V: TRBV4-3
DNA: TGCGCCAGCAGCCAAGATTGGGGCATAAACCCCGGGGAGCTGTTTTTT
CDR3: CASSQDWGINPGELFF

size: -
D: -
J: TRBJ1-1
V: TRBV4-3
DNA: TGCGCCAGCAGCCAAGATGGGCCCCCCGGCACTGAAGCTTTCTTT
CDR3: CASSQDGPPGTEAFF

size: -
D: -
J: TRBJ2-7
V: TRBV12-3/TRBV12-4
DNA: TGTGCCAGCAGTTTAGCGGTCAGGAAAATCTACGAGCAGTACTTC
CDR3: CASSLAVRKIYEQYF

size: -
D: TRBD2
J: TRBJ2-7
V: TRBV9
DNA: TGTGCCAGCAGCGTAACCGGGAGGGGAGGCGACGAGCAGTACTTC
CDR3: CASSVTGRGGDEQYF

size: few
D: -
J: TRBJ1-4
V: TRBV3-1
DNA: TGTGCCAGCAGCGGCACATCGGCAACTAATGAAAAACTGTTTTTT
CDR3: CASSGTSATNEKLFF

size: few
D: -
J: TRBJ1-6
V: TRBV6-1
DNA: TGTGCCAGCAGTGAATACAGGGAAAGTTTTAGTTTTGCACCCCTCCACTTT
CDR3: CASSEYRESFSFAPLHF